This T cell receptor beta chain was obtained from a study of CD8+CD57+ T cells in acquired aplastic anemia. All patients picked for sequencing had shown, by flow cytometry, an expansion of CD8+CD57+ cells. The CDR3 loop spans 16 amino acids. Trimming at V came to 6 bases and at J to 10 bases, leaving 17 bases not matched to a gene. About this clonotype: A read error may explain this, as a much larger clone is one base away.

TCR beta VDJ and CDR3 profiling used genomic DNA as template. TCRdb redid the calling of the reads with MiXCR, one entry per CDR3 protein. This sample has some 170,000 distinct CDR3 sequences, with roughly 48% found just once. This receptor was identified in a human donor with aplastic anemia. The sequenced material came from sorted CD4+, CD8+, or CD8+CD57+ T cells (not recorded which) from PBMCs. This chain joins TRBV12-3 or TRBV12-4 and TRBJ2-3; 9 nucleotides line up with TRBD2. CDR3 in amino acids: CASSTGGAGGSSAQYF. The CDR3 region has the DNA TGTGCCAGCAGCACCGGGGGAGCGGGGGGTTCATCAGCGCAGTATTTT.